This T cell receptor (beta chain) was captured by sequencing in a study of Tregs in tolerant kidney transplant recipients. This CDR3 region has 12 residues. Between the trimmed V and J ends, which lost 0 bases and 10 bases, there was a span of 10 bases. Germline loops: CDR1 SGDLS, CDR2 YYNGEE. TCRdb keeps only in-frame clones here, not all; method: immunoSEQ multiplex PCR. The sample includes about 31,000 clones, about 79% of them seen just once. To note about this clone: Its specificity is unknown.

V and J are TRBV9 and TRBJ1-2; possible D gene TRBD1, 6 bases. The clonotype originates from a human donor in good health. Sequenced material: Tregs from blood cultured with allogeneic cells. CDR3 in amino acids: CASSVGAGDYTF. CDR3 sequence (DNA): TGTGCCAGCAGCGTAGGGGCAGGGGACTACACCTTC.